The 27 T cell receptor beta chains below all came from one sample that was sequenced in a study of T cells in Graves' hyperthyroidism and ophthalmopathy (dated by TCRdb to the late 2010s). Libraries came from multiplex PCR. Sequencing relied on an Illumina HiSeq 2000. The TCR beta CDR3 regions were amplified from the RNA transcripts. The first round of RT-PCR for the TCR CDR3 was performed with the HTBI primer set and the Qiagen OneStep RT-PCR kit. TCRdb reran the public reads through fastp at Q25 and MiXCR, keeping productive beta chains. Here each entry gathers all rows of one CDR3 protein and keeps the most common genes and DNA. This sample is represented by some 300,000 distinct CDR3 sequences; around a sixth of them were singletons. Around 34% of the sample comes from the top ten. The sequenced sample consisted of blood. Receptors originate from a young man with Graves' hyperthyroidism.

V gene TRBV5-1 combines with J gene TRBJ2-2; D unclear. The V gene's germline CDR1 is SGHRS and CDR2 YFSETQ. The V end was cut by 4 bases, the J end by 0 bases, with 13 bases between. The CDR3 has 16 residues. CDR3 protein: CASSQASPSNTGELFF. The DNA of the CDR3 is TGCGCCAGCAGCCAAGCATCACCCTCGAACACCGGGGAGCTGTTTTTT.

There are many counts of this clonotype. The rearrangement joins TRBV11-3 to TRBJ2-3; TRBD1 is a possible D gene (5 bases). The germline gives CDR1 SGHNT, CDR2 YENEEA. The CDR3 covers 18 residues. The germline V and J ends were trimmed by 0 bases and 0 bases, with 16 bases remaining between them. The CDR3 region is CASSLDLSGSPSTDTQYF. In DNA form, the CDR3 reads TGTGCCAGCAGCTTAGATCTTTCAGGGTCCCCTAGCACAGATACGCAGTATTTT.

This clonotype was recorded many times. The chain is built from TRBV5-5 and TRBJ2-3, with TRBD2 matching over 10 bases. The junction had 6 bases not matched to a gene; V was cut back by 0 bases and J by 2 bases. Germline V CDR1 and CDR2: SGHKS, YYEKEE (reference sequence). This CDR3 contains 17 residues. The CDR3 coding sequence is TGTGCCAGCAGCTTGGTACCCAGCGGGAGGGCCACAGATACGCAGTATTTT. It is translated as CASSLVPSGRATDTQYF.

The CDR3 region is CAWNEPWGSEQYF. CDR3 DNA sequence: TGTGCCTGGAATGAGCCGTGGGGGAGCGAGCAGTACTTC. The rearrangement links TRBV30 to TRBJ2-7; possibly TRBD1 or TRBD2 for D (5 bases each). This CDR3 is 13 amino acids long. V dropped 4 bases and J dropped 6 bases, with 16 bases sitting between them. Germline loops: CDR1 GTSNPN, CDR2 SVGIG (reference sequence).

This clonotype was found a few times. The chain uses TRBV4-1 and TRBJ1-2; D is uncertain. This CDR3 region has 13 residues. The V end was cut by 3 bases, the J end by 6 bases, with 11 bases between. From germline, CDR1 is MGHRA and CDR2 YSYEKL. The CDR3 is CASSHASPDGYTF. The CDR3 nucleotides are TGCGCCAGCAGCCACGCGAGTCCTGATGGCTACACCTTC.

The sample holds many counts of this clonotype. J is TRBJ1-1 and V is TRBV6-2 or TRBV6-3; D unresolved. Trimming left V 8 bases short and J 5 bases short, with 12 bases between. The CDR3 is 12 amino acids. Looked up from germline, CDR1 is MNHEY and CDR2 is SVGEGT. Here the CDR3 reads CASDEGGTEAFF. The CDR3 DNA reads TGTGCCAGCGACGAGGGAGGAACTGAAGCTTTCTTT.

The J gene is TRBJ1-1, the V gene TRBV3-1; no clear D. Germline loops: CDR1 LGHDT, CDR2 YNNKEL (reference sequence). CDR3 length: 14 amino acids. V was cut by 4 bases and J by 1 base, with 10 bases left in between. In nucleotides, the CDR3 is TGTGCCAGCAGCCCTATCCCAGGGAACACTGAAGCTTTCTTT. It translates to CASSPIPGNTEAFF.

As to this clonotype: A much bigger clone sits one base away, suggesting this may be a read error. V is TRBV30 and J is TRBJ2-1; D unresolved. CDR3 length: 11 residues. V lost 7 bases to trimming and J lost 5 bases, with 9 bases between them. Germline-derived CDR1 and CDR2 are GTSNPN and SVGIG (reference sequence). This CDR3 reads CAFSQNNEQFF. Written as DNA, the CDR3 is TGTGCCTTCTCCCAAAACAATGAGCAGTTCTTC.

The V gene is TRBV4-1, the J gene TRBJ1-1, with D hard to call. Germline V CDR1 and CDR2: MGHRA, YSYEKL. V was clipped by 3 bases and J by 10 bases, with 18 bases between them. CDR3 length: 14 amino acids. CDR3 protein: CASSQLTTASPAFF. The CDR3 nucleotides read TGCGCCAGCAGCCAGTTAACGACTGCCTCCCCAGCTTTCTTT.

V gene TRBV14 combines with J gene TRBJ2-1; 7 bases line up with TRBD1. V dropped 3 bases and J dropped 2; count of bases not matched to a gene: 7. This CDR3 has 16 residues. Per the germline V gene, CDR1 is SGHDN and CDR2 is FVKESK. The CDR3 nucleotides are TGTGCCAGCAGCCAGAACAGGGGACCCCCCTACAATGAGCAGTTCTTC. The encoded protein is CASSQNRGPPYNEQFF.

The chain uses TRBV5-8 and TRBJ2-7; D unresolved. This CDR3 contains 11 residues. V was pared by 5 bases and J by 3 bases, with 6 bases between. The V gene's germline CDR1 is SGHTS and CDR2 YDEGEE. The DNA of the CDR3 is TGTGCCAGCAGATCTTACTACGAGCAGTACTTC. Translating it yields CASRSYYEQYF.

V gene TRBV7-8 combines with J gene TRBJ2-5; a weak D match, TRBD2 (6 bases). The length of the CDR3 is 18 residues. The germline V gene has CDR1 SGHVS and CDR2 FQNEAQ. V shed 2 bases and J shed 3 bases, with 22 bases lying between them. The CDR3 here is CASSLMRLNRRGKETQYF. CDR3 bases: TGTGCCAGCAGCTTAATGCGCTTAAACCGACGGGGGAAAGAGACCCAGTACTTC.

The chain joins TRBV27 to TRBJ1-2; TRBD1 is a possible D gene (5 bases). CDR1 is MNHEY and CDR2 is SMNVEV in the germline V gene (reference sequence). The V end was cut by 8 bases, the J end by 1 base, with 20 bases between. There are 16 residues in the CDR3. The CDR3 DNA is TGTGCCAGCTGCCGAAGCCCGGGACTGGATAACTATGGCTACACCTTC. Translating gives CASCRSPGLDNYGYTF.

The J gene is TRBJ2-7, the V gene TRBV4-1, with a tentative D call TRBD1 (5 bases). The CDR3 spans 16 residues. Trimming took off 0 bases at V and 1 base at J, with 13 bases between the two ends. Germline V lookup: CDR1 MGHRA, CDR2 YSYEKL. The chain's CDR3 is CASSQDIGAYSYEQYF. The CDR3 bases are TGCGCCAGCAGCCAAGATATAGGGGCCTATTCCTACGAGCAGTACTTC.

This clonotype was recorded once. This chain connects TRBV4-2 to TRBJ2-3; D possibly matches TRBD1 or TRBD2 (5 bases each). CDR1 is LGHNA, CDR2 YNFKEQ, per germline. Deletions cut 2 bases from V and 0 bases from J, with 12 bases between. The CDR3 consists of 16 residues. The CDR3 DNA sequence: TGTGCCAGCAGCCAACCTCGGGGCTATAGCACAGATACGCAGTATTTT. Its translation is CASSQPRGYSTDTQYF.

This clonotype has ten or more counts. This chain connects TRBV14 to TRBJ1-1; no definite D call. Germline CDR1 reads SGHDN; CDR2 reads FVKESK. The CDR3 has 20 amino acids. Trimming took off 4 bases at V and 2 bases at J, with 29 bases between the two ends. The CDR3 here is CASSRIGGGNTLTSNTEAFF. CDR3 DNA: TGTGCCAGCAGCCGAATAGGTGGAGGGAATACTCTCACCTCTAACACTGAAGCTTTCTTT.

A few counts support this clonotype. The CDR3 coding sequence is TGCAGTGTCGGGGGTATCAATCAGCCCCAGCATTTT. It encodes CSVGGINQPQHF. V and J are TRBV20-1 and TRBJ1-5; D might be TRBD1 (5 bases). The CDR3 has 12 residues. In germline, CDR1 is DFQATT, CDR2 SNEGSKA (reference sequence). V gave up 7 bases and J gave up 3 bases, with 10 bases separating them.

Many counts were recorded for this clonotype. The rearrangement links TRBV11-2 to TRBJ1-1, with D hard to call. V was shortened by 0 bases and J by 4 bases, with 6 bases between the two germline ends. The CDR3 runs to 13 residues. Germline CDR1 SGHAT, CDR2 FQNNGV. The CDR3 here is CASSLDLSTEAFF. The DNA for the CDR3 is TGTGCCAGCAGCTTAGATCTAAGCACTGAAGCTTTCTTT.

The CDR3 sequence is CSVSRREYTDTQYF. CDR3 nucleotide sequence: TGCAGTGTCAGCCGGCGGGAGTACACAGATACGCAGTATTTT. The chain links TRBV20-1 to TRBJ2-3; 7 bases are a match to TRBD2. This CDR3 has 14 residues. Losses at the gene ends were 7 bases for V and 2 bases for J; bases not matched to a gene: 9. Germline CDR1 DFQATT, CDR2 SNEGSKA (reference sequence).

This clonotype turned up a few times. This chain connects TRBV29-1 to TRBJ1-2; D is ambiguous. The germline V gene encodes CDR1 SQVTM and CDR2 ANQGSEA. Trimming stripped 6 bases from V and 4 bases from J, with 12 bases between. This CDR3 spans 12 amino acids. CDR3 sequence reads: CSVLDSPYGYTF. CDR3 sequence (DNA): TGCAGCGTGCTAGATTCCCCCTATGGCTACACCTTC. Looking up the rest from reference TRBV29-1 and TRBJ1-2 gives the full variable domain: SAVISQKPSRDICQRGTSLTIQCQVDSQVTMMFWYRQQPGQSLTLIATANQGSEATYESGFVIDKFPISRPNLTFSTLTVSNMSPEDSSIYLCSVLDSPYGYTFGSGTRLTVV.

This clonotype was counted between two and nine times. The chain couples TRBV5-6 to TRBJ1-2; 9 positions match TRBD1. From germline, CDR1 is SGHDT and CDR2 YYEEEE. V lost 4 bases to trimming and J lost 3 bases; unmatched junction nucleotides: 16. The CDR3 is made up of 18 amino acids. This chain's CDR3 is CASSPLSRQGGLDYGYTF. CDR3 in DNA: TGTGCCAGCAGCCCGCTCTCAAGACAGGGGGGATTGGACTATGGCTACACCTTC.

Turning to this clonotype: An end of the junction does not agree with germline; a read error may underlie this. This chain links TRBV5-1 with TRBJ1-1; no reliable D call. The CDR3 has 14 amino acids. Germline lookup yields CDR1 SGHRS and CDR2 YFSETQ. CDR3 residues: CASSKDPWNTEAFF. CDR3 DNA: TGTGCCAGCAGCAAGGACCCTTGGAACACTGAAGCTTTCTTT.

The chain uses TRBV6-1 and TRBJ1-2, with D unresolved. Germline V gives CDR1 MNHNS, CDR2 SASEGT. This CDR3 has 14 amino acids. V was clipped by 5 bases and J by 0 bases, with 10 bases between them. The CDR3 nucleotides are TGTGCCAGCAGTCAGACAAGCGCTAACTATGGCTACACCTTC. It translates to CASSQTSANYGYTF.

This clonotype was seen many times. The gene calls are TRBV15 and TRBJ1-5, with D unclear. The CDR3 loop spans 14 amino acids. Germline V gene sequence: CDR1 LNHNV, CDR2 YYDKDF (reference sequence). V lost 0 bases and J lost 1, with 4 bases in between. CDR3 in amino acids: CATSRDPSNQPQHF. As DNA, the CDR3 is TGTGCCACCAGCAGAGACCCCAGCAATCAGCCCCAGCATTTT.

This clonotype was counted many times. The chain links TRBV20-1 to TRBJ2-1; tentative D call: TRBD2 (5 bases). Germline CDR1 and CDR2: DFQATT and SNEGSKA (reference sequence). V was trimmed by 4 bases and J by 3 bases, leaving 13 bases between them. The CDR3 has 14 amino acids. CDR3 sequence (DNA): TGCAGTGCTACAGAGGAGGCCGACTACAATGAGCAGTTCTTC. It encodes CSATEEADYNEQFF.

J is TRBJ2-3 and V is TRBV19; D remains unclear. CDR1 and CDR2 from the germline V gene are LNHDA and SQIVND (reference sequence). The CDR3 contains 14 residues. Trimming shortened V by 2 bases and J by 0 bases, and 6 bases separated the two germline ends. CDR3 sequence reads: CASSINPSTDTQYF. The CDR3 DNA follows: TGTGCCAGTAGTATAAATCCTAGCACAGATACGCAGTATTTT.

The gene calls are TRBV9 and TRBJ2-5; D ambiguous. With 0 bases removed from V and 5 bases from J, the gap between germline ends came to 11 bases. The CDR3 is made up of 14 amino acids. Germline-derived CDR1 and CDR2 are SGDLS and YYNGEE. The DNA for the CDR3 is TGTGCCAGCAGCGTAGGGGGTTCCGAGGAGACCCAGTACTTC. Its translation: CASSVGGSEETQYF.